What follows describes a single T cell receptor beta chain. Its matching antigen is unknown. Primers for the PCR totalled 60 Vbeta and 13 Jbeta. Clones were read by immunoSEQ multiplex PCR, and TCRdb kept only the in-frame ones, dropping some. The data show approximately 170,000 clones, approximately 71% seen once. These data are taken from a study of cytomegalovirus exposure and HLA in healthy donors. The overall study: About 200 million T cells yielded around 120 million unique TCR beta sequences in earlier analysis.

Broader study findings: The study labeled 150 or so TCR beta chains cytomegalovirus-associated.

The sample taken for sequencing was PBMCs. This receptor was obtained from a woman aged 18-29 years in good health and CMV-seropositive.

Written as DNA, the CDR3 is TGTGCCAGCAGCTACGGGGGGGGAGGCACCGGGGAGCTGTTTTTT. As protein: CASSYGGGGTGELFF. This chain joins TRBV5-4 and TRBJ2-2; 8 bases fit TRBD2. V was pared by 3 bases and J by 4 bases, with 5 bases of the junction left unmatched. This CDR3 contains 15 residues. Germline V CDR1 and CDR2: SGHNT, YYREEE (reference sequence).